These 32 T cell receptor beta chains originate from one sample sequenced in a study of blood T cell repertoires in COVID-19. Measured with immunoSEQ multiplex PCR; TCRdb has only the in-frame clones, and not every one. The sample lists a few hundred thousand clones; 85% to 90% were seen once. The sequenced sample consisted of PBMCs or T cells enriched from blood (not recorded which). Every receptor here comes from a woman in her sixties or seventies in a cohort exposed to, infected with or recovered from COVID-19 (not recorded which).

The chain carries TRBV7-2 and TRBJ2-1, with 7 positions matching TRBD2. V lost 5 bases and J lost 6; bases outside the gene matches: 4. Germline assignment: CDR1 SGHTA and CDR2 FQGNSA. The CDR3 has 13 amino acids. CDR3 region: CASSPWTSNEQFF. DNA of the CDR3: TGTGCCAGCAGCCCATGGACTAGCAATGAGCAGTTCTTC. The entire variable domain, with the rest obtained from reference TRBV7-2 and TRBJ2-1, is as follows: GAGVSQSPSNKVTEKGKDVELRCDPISGHTALYWYRQSLGQGLEFLIYFQGNSAPDKSGLPSDRFSAERTGGSVSTLTIQRTQQEDSAVYLCASSPWTSNEQFFGPGTRLTVL.

This rearrangement joins TRBV7-2 to TRBJ2-3; TRBD2 matches at 10 bases. Germline trimming cut 0 bases from V and 5 bases from J; bases unmatched to any gene: 14. This CDR3 is built from 19 residues. Germline CDR1 reads SGHTA; CDR2 reads FQGNSA. The CDR3 bases are TGTGCCAGCAGCTTAGCTCGGCTAGCGGGAGTAGTTCCGGGAGATACGCAGTATTTT. Residues: CASSLARLAGVVPGDTQYF.

V is TRBV28 and J is TRBJ1-5; D unresolved. The V gene lost 3 bases and the J gene lost 4 bases, with 7 bases spanning the gap. The germline CDR1 and CDR2 sequences are MDHEN and SYDVKM. This CDR3 region has 13 residues. CDR3 in amino acids: CASSFFGNQPQHF. The DNA of the CDR3 is TGTGCCAGCAGTTTCTTCGGGAATCAGCCCCAGCATTTT.

This clone was observed once. The chain joins TRBV28 to TRBJ1-2, with a tentative D call TRBD1 (5 bases). CDR3 size: 14 residues. The germline V and J ends were trimmed by 1 base and 4 bases, with 10 bases remaining between them. From germline, CDR1 is MDHEN and CDR2 SYDVKM. The chain's CDR3 is CASSLSDSLYGYTF. The CDR3 DNA follows: TGTGCCAGCAGTTTATCAGACAGCCTCTATGGCTACACCTTC.

This sequence joins TRBV7-2 and TRBJ2-3; 10 bases are shared with TRBD2. Trimming removed 4 bases from V and 6 bases from J; junction bases left unmatched: 10. This CDR3 has 16 residues. Germline lookup yields CDR1 SGHTA and CDR2 FQGNSA. CDR3 region: CASSSYSGRNIDTQYF. Here the CDR3 DNA reads TGTGCCAGCAGCTCCTATAGCGGGAGGAACATTGATACGCAGTATTTT.

V is TRBV21-1 and J is TRBJ2-2; the table's D call TRBD2 went unverified against the DNA. TRBV21-1 is tagged as a pseudogene. The CDR3 is 15 residues long. CDR3 loop: CASSKALPATGELFF. The CDR3 bases are TGTGCCAGCAGCAAAGCGCTACCTGCCACCGGGGAGCTGTTTTTT.

This clone is categorized as medium-sized. The V gene is TRBV2, the J gene TRBJ2-1; possible D gene TRBD2, 5 bases. V dropped 0 bases and J dropped 12 bases, with 15 bases sitting between them. Germline CDR1 reads SNHLY; CDR2 reads FYNNEI. There are 14 residues in the CDR3. Here the CDR3 reads CASSEAMDGKGQFF. In DNA form, the CDR3 reads TGTGCCAGCAGTGAAGCGATGGACGGGAAGGGGCAGTTCTTC.

V and J are TRBV7-2 and TRBJ1-2; D might be TRBD1 (6 bases). Germline V gives CDR1 SGHTA, CDR2 FQGNSA. This CDR3 is 13 amino acids long. V was shortened by 4 bases and J by 7 bases, with 13 bases between the two germline ends. CDR3 in amino acids: CASSSTQGRGYTF. The DNA for the CDR3 is TGTGCCAGCAGCTCAACACAGGGACGTGGCTACACCTTC. The whole variable domain, filled in from reference TRBV7-2 and TRBJ1-2, reads GAGVSQSPSNKVTEKGKDVELRCDPISGHTALYWYRQSLGQGLEFLIYFQGNSAPDKSGLPSDRFSAERTGGSVSTLTIQRTQQEDSAVYLCASSSTQGRGYTFGSGTRLTVV.

This chain links TRBV19 with TRBJ2-2; TRBD2 matches at 8 bases. Germline lookup yields CDR1 LNHDA and CDR2 SQIVND (reference sequence). The CDR3 is 16 amino acids. V shed 3 bases and J 4 bases; nucleotides not matched to a gene: 7. CDR3 residues: CASSIPGRAITGELFF. The CDR3 DNA reads TGTGCCAGTAGTATTCCCGGGAGGGCCATCACCGGGGAGCTGTTTTTT.

This sequence joins TRBV5-1 and TRBJ2-1, with D possibly being TRBD2 (6 bases). With 3 bases removed from V and 4 bases from J, the gap between germline ends came to 11 bases. CDR1 is SGHRS and CDR2 is YFSETQ in the germline V gene. CDR3 length: 14 residues. The CDR3 nucleotides read TGCGCCAGCAGCTCAATGGGGGGTTACAATGAGCAGTTCTTC. Its protein product is CASSSMGGYNEQFF.

The CDR3 DNA reads as TGTGCCAGCAGCTTGGGACTAGGGCAAGAGACCCAGTACTTC. Protein: CASSLGLGQETQYF. The genes are TRBV7-3 and TRBJ2-5; 8 bases agree with TRBD2. The CDR3 is 14 amino acids. Per the germline V gene, CDR1 is SGHTA and CDR2 is FQGTGA. Trimming at V came to 3 bases and at J to 2 bases, leaving 2 bases not matched to a gene.

V is TRBV5-1 and J is TRBJ2-7; 9 bases are a match to TRBD2. Germline V gene sequence: CDR1 SGHRS, CDR2 YFSETQ. The junction had 6 bases not matched to a gene; V was cut back by 3 bases and J by 2 bases. The CDR3 extends over 15 amino acids. The CDR3 bases are TGCGCCAGCAGCTCAGATCCTAGCGGGGCCTACGAGCAGTACTTC. It is translated as CASSSDPSGAYEQYF.

This clone showed up just a few times. The J gene is TRBJ2-1, the V gene TRBV3-1 (or the pseudogene TRBV3-2); 16 bases align to TRBD2. This CDR3 has 19 residues. Germline CDR1 reads LGHDT; CDR2 reads YNNKEL (reference sequence). V was clipped by 0 bases and J by 8 bases; unmatched bases: 10. CDR3 nucleotides: TGTGCCAGCAGCCAAGATCAGGGACTAGCGGGAGGGCCGGTCGATGAGCAGTTCTTC. Residues: CASSQDQGLAGGPVDEQFF.

This clone has just a few counts. The genes are TRBV5-8 and TRBJ1-6, with a weak D call TRBD1 (6 bases). The CDR3 length is 13 residues. Germline CDR1 SGHTS, CDR2 YDEGEE. Deletions cut 4 bases from V and 14 bases from J, with 16 bases between. In DNA form, the CDR3 reads TGTGCCAGCAGCCCCCCTTGGACAGCAACCCTCCACTTT. It encodes CASSPPWTATLHF.

The chain combines TRBV27 with TRBJ2-7, with 8 bases that match TRBD2. The length of the CDR3 is 16 residues. CDR1 MNHEY and CDR2 SMNVEV come from the germline V gene (reference sequence). With V trimmed by 3 bases and J by 5 bases, 12 bases remained unmatched. This chain's CDR3 is CASSFGLAHPRDEQYF. CDR3 sequence (DNA): TGTGCCAGCAGTTTTGGACTAGCTCATCCCCGGGACGAGCAGTACTTC.

The V call is TRBV28, the J call TRBJ2-1; 14 nucleotides agree with TRBD2. In germline, CDR1 is MDHEN, CDR2 SYDVKM. The CDR3 extends over 17 amino acids. V lost 4 bases and J lost 10; bases outside the gene matches: 12. The CDR3 bases are TGTGCCAGCAGTTCTCCAACCGGGACTAGCGGGAGACGGGAGCAGTTCTTC. Translating it yields CASSSPTGTSGRREQFF.

This sequence joins TRBV19 and TRBJ1-4; 7 nucleotides align to TRBD1. Germline V CDR1 and CDR2: LNHDA, SQIVND (reference sequence). The CDR3 length is 15 residues. The J segment lost 0 bases and the V segment lost 4 bases, leaving 2 bases of the junction unmatched. The CDR3 sequence: CASSTGTATNEKLFF. CDR3 sequence (DNA): TGTGCCAGTAGTACAGGGACAGCAACTAATGAAAAACTGTTTTTT.

This chain connects TRBV7-9 to TRBJ1-5, with D maybe TRBD1 (5 bases). Germline-derived CDR1 and CDR2 are SEHNR and FQNEAQ (reference sequence). V lost 1 base, J lost 1 base, and 8 bases lay in between. The CDR3 length is 15 residues. CDR3 sequence (DNA): TGTGCCAGCAGCTTAGGTGACAGAAGCAATCAGCCCCAGCATTTT. Translating it yields CASSLGDRSNQPQHF. Drawing the rest from reference TRBV7-9 and TRBJ1-5, the complete variable domain is DTGVSQNPRHKITKRGQNVTFRCDPISEHNRLYWYRQTLGQGPEFLTYFQNEAQLEKSRLLSDRFSAERPKGSFSTLEIQRTEQGDSAMYLCASSLGDRSNQPQHFGDGTRLSIL.

The chain joins TRBV28 to TRBJ1-5, with 11 bases aligning to TRBD1. Unmatched junction bases numbered 15, after V lost 6 bases and J lost 11 bases. The CDR3 totals 16 residues. Germline values: CDR1 MDHEN, CDR2 SYDVKM. The CDR3 region has the DNA TGTGCCAGCAGCGCCGGGACAGGGGGTACAAGCGTAACCCAGCATTTT. Its translation is CASSAGTGGTSVTQHF.

V and J are TRBV6-5 and TRBJ2-3, with D possibly matching TRBD2 (6 bases). Germline V CDR1 and CDR2: MNHEY, SVGAGI. This CDR3 has 15 amino acids. V lost 6 bases and J 2 bases, leaving 15 bases between the germline ends. CDR3 bases: TGTGCCAGCAGGGTTGAGCGGGCCTACACAGATACGCAGTATTTT. Protein: CASRVERAYTDTQYF.

V gene TRBV27 combines with J gene TRBJ2-6; D remains ambiguous. This CDR3 contains 16 residues. V lost 6 bases, J lost 2 bases, and 14 bases lay in between. Germline V CDR1 and CDR2: MNHEY, SMNVEV (reference sequence). As DNA, the CDR3 is TGTGCCAGCAGAATAAAACAGAAAGCTGGGGCCAACGTCCTGACTTTC. Translated: CASRIKQKAGANVLTF.

The chain uses TRBV28 and TRBJ2-1; 7 bases are shared with TRBD2. The trim removed 3 bases at V and 7 bases at J, leaving 3 bases unmatched. Germline V gene data show CDR1 as MDHEN and CDR2 as SYDVKM. There are 13 residues in the CDR3. The CDR3 here is CASSLGGVNEQFF. The CDR3 nucleotides read TGTGCCAGCAGTTTGGGAGGGGTAAATGAGCAGTTCTTC.

This clone was observed a few times. V usage is TRBV2 and J usage is TRBJ1-5; perhaps TRBD1 as D (5 bases). This CDR3 spans 14 amino acids. The V gene's germline CDR1 is SNHLY and CDR2 FYNNEI. Trimming left V 4 bases short and J 3 bases short, with 10 bases between. The DNA for the CDR3 is TGTGCCAGCAGTGCAGGCAGGGTCAATCAGCCCCAGCATTTT. As protein: CASSAGRVNQPQHF.

J is TRBJ2-4 and V is TRBV28; TRBD1 might be the D (5 bases). Germline V gene data show CDR1 as MDHEN and CDR2 as SYDVKM. The V end was cut by 5 bases, the J end by 2 bases, with 13 bases between. The CDR3 totals 15 residues. Here the CDR3 DNA reads TGTGCCAGCAGTCCAAGGACATCGCCCAAAAACATTCAGTACTTC. Translated: CASSPRTSPKNIQYF.

This clone was picked up one time. CDR3 bases: TGTGCCAGCAGCTTAGTACTTTCGAATGAGCAGTTCTTC. Protein product: CASSLVLSNEQFF. The rearrangement uses TRBV7-9 and TRBJ2-1; unclear D gene. The CDR3 extends over 13 amino acids. Trimming stripped 1 base from V and 7 bases from J, with 8 bases between. Germline V gives CDR1 SEHNR, CDR2 FQNEAQ (reference sequence).

J is TRBJ2-5 and V is TRBV6-5, with D uncertain. The CDR3 covers 14 residues. CDR1 and CDR2 from the germline V gene are MNHEY and SVGAGI. Between the trimmed V and J ends, which lost 7 bases and 0 bases, there was a span of 12 bases. CDR3 sequence (DNA): TGTGCCAGCATGAGAGGTGATTACCAAGAGACCCAGTACTTC. Its translation is CASMRGDYQETQYF.

The rearrangement links TRBV29-1 to TRBJ2-7; 7 bases are shared with TRBD2. V shed 4 bases, J shed 6 bases, and the junction held 12 bases outside the gene matches. The CDR3 extends over 14 amino acids. Germline lookup yields CDR1 SQVTM and CDR2 ANQGSEA. The CDR3 coding sequence is TGCAGCGTTGTTGTTTGGCGGGAGAAAGGCGAGCAGTACTTC. Amino acids: CSVVVWREKGEQYF.

The genes are TRBV27 and TRBJ2-7, with TRBD2 matching 9 bases. The germline V gene encodes CDR1 MNHEY and CDR2 SMNVEV (reference sequence). Unmatched junction bases numbered 14, after V lost 5 bases and J lost 6 bases. This CDR3 comprises 16 residues. The CDR3 DNA reads TGTGCCAGCAGTCCCGCTCTTAGCGGGAGTTCTGCCGAGCAGTACTTC. Its translation is CASSPALSGSSAEQYF.

The gene calls are TRBV28 and TRBJ1-5; D is undetermined. Trimming stripped 2 bases from V and 4 bases from J, with 12 bases between. The CDR3 has 15 residues. Germline values: CDR1 MDHEN, CDR2 SYDVKM. The CDR3 loop is CASSLGRGQNQPQHF. As DNA, the CDR3 is TGTGCCAGCAGTTTAGGGCGGGGTCAGAATCAGCCCCAGCATTTT.

The chain employs TRBV7-2 and TRBJ2-5; unclear D gene. This CDR3 is 13 amino acids long. Germline CDR1 and CDR2: SGHTA and FQGNSA. V shed 3 bases and J shed 2 bases, with 7 bases lying between them. CDR3 region: CASSLSPQETQYF. The CDR3 DNA reads as TGTGCCAGCAGCTTGTCTCCGCAAGAGACCCAGTACTTC.

The J gene is TRBJ2-1, the V gene TRBV18; 8 bases agree with TRBD1. Germline V gives CDR1 KGHSH, CDR2 LQKENI. Trimming took 1 base from V and 3 from J; bases not matched to a gene: 2. The CDR3 sequence is 15 residues long. The CDR3 DNA reads as TGTGCCAGCTCACCACTGGACAGGGACTACAATGAGCAGTTCTTC. It codes for CASSPLDRDYNEQFF.

The chain couples TRBV5-1 to TRBJ2-7, with TRBD2 identical over 9 bases. The CDR3 spans 14 residues. The V gene's germline CDR1 is SGHRS and CDR2 YFSETQ. Trimming took 1 base from V and 6 from J; bases not matched to a gene: 5. This CDR3 is CASSLSTSGGEQYF. In nucleotides, the CDR3 is TGCGCCAGCAGCTTGTCGACTAGCGGAGGCGAGCAGTACTTC.